The rows below give T cell receptor beta chains drawn from one sample of a study of T-cell memory formation after mild COVID-19. TCRdb ran MiXCR on the 5' RACE reads and lists one entry per CDR3 protein. The data show around 190,000 distinct CDR3 sequences, with less than 20% seen just once and approximately 4% held by the top ten. Sequenced material: PBMCs or a T cell subset sorted from them (not recorded which). The receptor source for this set is a man younger than 30 who had mild COVID-19 (a few samples of this study predate the infection). Cell type and time point are not known. Each CDR3 is given with its conserved first and last residue. A D gene is named only where the DNA matches it firmly. Not every row has a clone size; where given, it reads once, few, many or a size class.

d_call: NA; j_call: TRBJ2-3; clone_size: NA; v_call: TRBV29-1; cdr3_length: 12; cdr3_aa: CSVGLATDTQYF; cdr3_nt: TGCAGCGTTGGTCTAGCTACAGATACGCAGTATTTT
d_call: NA; j_call: TRBJ2-5; clone_size: NA; v_call: TRBV9; cdr3_length: 13; cdr3_aa: CASSALDQETQYF; cdr3_nt: TGTGCCAGCAGCGCCCTGGACCAAGAGACCCAGTACTTC
d_call: TRBD1; j_call: TRBJ1-3; clone_size: few; v_call: TRBV4-1; cdr3_length: 18; cdr3_aa: CASSQGYRGLTSGNTIYF; cdr3_nt: TGCGCCAGCAGCCAAGGTTACAGGGGATTAACCTCTGGAAACACCATATATTTT
d_call: NA; j_call: TRBJ1-1; clone_size: NA; v_call: TRBV12-3/TRBV12-4; cdr3_length: 13; cdr3_aa: CASSLHPNTEAFF; cdr3_nt: TGTGCCAGCAGTTTACACCCGAACACTGAAGCTTTCTTT
d_call: NA; j_call: TRBJ2-3; clone_size: NA; v_call: TRBV3-1; cdr3_length: 14; cdr3_aa: CASSQDLVGRTQYF; cdr3_nt: TGTGCCAGCAGCCAGGACCTCGTAGGACGTACGCAGTATTTT
d_call: NA; j_call: TRBJ2-1; clone_size: NA; v_call: TRBV2; cdr3_length: 12; cdr3_aa: CASSRDWDEQFF; cdr3_nt: TGTGCCAGCAGTCGTGATTGGGATGAGCAGTTCTTC
d_call: TRBD2; j_call: TRBJ2-5; clone_size: few; v_call: TRBV11-2; cdr3_length: 16; cdr3_aa: CASSRLAGPSQETQYF; cdr3_nt: TGTGCCAGCAGCCGACTAGCGGGGCCCTCCCAAGAGACCCAGTACTTC
d_call: TRBD1; j_call: TRBJ1-6; clone_size: NA; v_call: TRBV11-2; cdr3_length: 13; cdr3_aa: CASGVQGNSPLHF; cdr3_nt: TGTGCCAGCGGGGTACAGGGGAATTCACCCCTCCACTTT
d_call: NA; j_call: TRBJ1-2; clone_size: few; v_call: TRBV12-3/TRBV12-4; cdr3_length: 13; cdr3_aa: CASSLAAHYGYTF; cdr3_nt: TGTGCCAGCAGTTTGGCAGCCCACTATGGCTACACCTTC
d_call: NA; j_call: TRBJ2-5; clone_size: few; v_call: TRBV6-5; cdr3_length: 16; cdr3_aa: CASSYSKTRTLETQYF; cdr3_nt: TGTGCCAGCAGTTACTCGAAGACTCGGACGTTAGAGACCCAGTACTTC
d_call: NA; j_call: TRBJ1-1; clone_size: NA; v_call: TRBV5-6; cdr3_length: 12; cdr3_aa: CASSLVGNEAFF; cdr3_nt: TGTGCCAGCAGCTTGGTAGGGAATGAAGCTTTCTTT
d_call: NA; j_call: TRBJ2-5; clone_size: few; v_call: TRBV3-1; cdr3_length: 12; cdr3_aa: CASSQRQETQYF; cdr3_nt: TGTGCCAGCAGCCAACGGCAAGAGACCCAGTACTTC
d_call: TRBD1; j_call: TRBJ2-5; clone_size: NA; v_call: TRBV9; cdr3_length: 17; cdr3_aa: CASSPRPGGKFGETQYF; cdr3_nt: TGTGCCAGCAGCCCCCGACCAGGGGGAAAATTCGGAGAGACCCAGTACTTC
d_call: TRBD2; j_call: TRBJ2-2; clone_size: many; v_call: TRBV7-3; cdr3_length: 14; cdr3_aa: CASSFTSVTGELFF; cdr3_nt: TGTGCCAGCAGCTTTACTAGCGTCACCGGGGAGCTGTTTTTT
d_call: NA; j_call: TRBJ1-1; clone_size: few; v_call: TRBV6-5; cdr3_length: 14; cdr3_aa: CASSYQGPNTEAFF; cdr3_nt: TGTGCCAGCAGTTACCAGGGGCCGAACACTGAAGCTTTCTTT
d_call: NA; j_call: TRBJ2-3; clone_size: few; v_call: TRBV5-1; cdr3_length: 12; cdr3_aa: CASILDLDTQYF; cdr3_nt: TGCGCCAGCATCTTGGATTTGGATACGCAGTATTTT
d_call: NA; j_call: TRBJ2-1; clone_size: few; v_call: TRBV4-3; cdr3_length: 17; cdr3_aa: CASSQGVDFDIHNEQFF; cdr3_nt: TGCGCCAGCAGCCAAGGGGTAGACTTCGATATACACAATGAGCAGTTCTTC
d_call: NA; j_call: TRBJ2-1; clone_size: NA; v_call: TRBV28; cdr3_length: 15; cdr3_aa: CASSSTDFTGNEQFF; cdr3_nt: TGTGCCAGCAGTTCTACCGATTTCACAGGCAATGAGCAGTTCTTC
d_call: NA; j_call: TRBJ2-3; clone_size: few; v_call: TRBV5-1; cdr3_length: 14; cdr3_aa: CASSSTQRGDTQYF; cdr3_nt: TGCGCCAGCAGCTCGACCCAGCGCGGAGATACGCAGTATTTT
d_call: NA; j_call: TRBJ2-5; clone_size: NA; v_call: TRBV28; cdr3_length: 12; cdr3_aa: CASSLLGALQYF; cdr3_nt: TGTGCCAGCAGTTTACTCGGCGCCCTCCAGTACTTC
d_call: NA; j_call: TRBJ2-3; clone_size: NA; v_call: TRBV7-2; cdr3_length: 14; cdr3_aa: CASSRRAGTDTQYF; cdr3_nt: TGTGCCAGCAGCCGCCGTGCGGGGACAGATACGCAGTATTTT
d_call: NA; j_call: TRBJ1-5; clone_size: NA; v_call: TRBV20-1; cdr3_length: 13; cdr3_aa: CSAIRAWNQPQHF; cdr3_nt: TGCAGTGCTATCAGGGCGTGGAATCAGCCCCAGCATTTT
d_call: NA; j_call: TRBJ1-4; clone_size: NA; v_call: TRBV7-2; cdr3_length: 13; cdr3_aa: CASSGGQNEKLFF; cdr3_nt: TGTGCCAGCAGCGGAGGGCAGAATGAAAAACTGTTTTTT
d_call: NA; j_call: TRBJ2-5; clone_size: NA; v_call: TRBV4-1; cdr3_length: 16; cdr3_aa: CASSQRVGLGQETQYF; cdr3_nt: TGCGCCAGCAGCCAAAGGGTAGGCCTAGGACAAGAGACCCAGTACTTC
d_call: NA; j_call: TRBJ2-7; clone_size: NA; v_call: TRBV3-1; cdr3_length: 15; cdr3_aa: CASSQMAGTGDEQYF; cdr3_nt: TGTGCCAGCAGCCAAATGGCAGGAACCGGGGACGAGCAGTACTTC
d_call: NA; j_call: TRBJ2-7; clone_size: few; v_call: TRBV7-9; cdr3_length: 11; cdr3_aa: CASSLPSRQAF; cdr3_nt: TGTGCCAGCAGCTTACCTTCCCGGCAGGCCTTC
d_call: NA; j_call: TRBJ1-2; clone_size: NA; v_call: TRBV6-1; cdr3_length: 11; cdr3_aa: CASSENPGYTF; cdr3_nt: TGTGCCAGCAGCGAGAATCCCGGCTACACCTTC
d_call: NA; j_call: TRBJ1-4; clone_size: NA; v_call: TRBV18; cdr3_length: 16; cdr3_aa: CASSPNDQVGNEKLFF; cdr3_nt: TGTGCCAGCTCACCAAACGATCAAGTCGGTAATGAAAAACTGTTTTTT
d_call: TRBD1; j_call: TRBJ2-3; clone_size: NA; v_call: TRBV5-1; cdr3_length: 14; cdr3_aa: CASSPGQAADTQYF; cdr3_nt: TGCGCCAGCAGCCCGGGACAGGCCGCAGATACGCAGTATTTT
d_call: NA; j_call: TRBJ1-2; clone_size: once; v_call: TRBV21-1; cdr3_length: 12; cdr3_aa: CASSKRRYGYTF; cdr3_nt: TGTGCCAGCAGCAAAAGACGGTATGGCTACACCTTC
d_call: TRBD2; j_call: TRBJ2-1; clone_size: few; v_call: TRBV7-6; cdr3_length: 17; cdr3_aa: CASSPRTSGATYNEQFF; cdr3_nt: TGTGCCAGCAGCCCTAGGACTAGCGGGGCCACCTACAATGAGCAGTTCTTC
d_call: NA; j_call: TRBJ2-5; clone_size: NA; v_call: TRBV20-1; cdr3_length: 13; cdr3_aa: CSARPLGGETQYF; cdr3_nt: TGCAGTGCTCGCCCCCTGGGGGGAGAGACCCAGTACTTC